The next 5 T cell receptor beta chains were all read from a single sample in a study of T cell repertoires in cytomegalovirus infection. These receptors lack a known antigen. TCRdb reprocessed the reads via MiXCR and lists one record per CDR3 protein. The data contain 800,000 to 950,000 distinct CDR3 sequences, over 25% of them singletons. The source material was cultured CD8+ T cells from PBMCs, sampled from culture after CMV antigen stimulation. Receptors were obtained from a human donor in good health (CMV status not recorded). Some clones in this sample may be carry-over from other donors' samples.

This clonotype was seen only a few times. This chain uses TRBV7-2 with TRBJ2-1; D not certain. CDR3 size: 12 residues. V lost 4 bases, J lost 12 bases, and 13 bases lay in between. Germline V gene data show CDR1 as SGHTA and CDR2 as FQGNSA. CDR3 in amino acids: CASSSPPESQFF. DNA of the CDR3: TGTGCCAGCAGCTCGCCCCCGGAATCGCAGTTCTTC.

V gene TRBV12-3 or TRBV12-4 combines with J gene TRBJ2-3; possible D gene TRBD2, 5 bases. V lost 8 bases, J lost 6 bases, and 9 bases lay in between. The CDR3 contains 11 residues. The CDR3 loop reads CASGSGDTQYF. CDR3 DNA: TGTGCCAGCGGATCGGGGGATACGCAGTATTTT.

This clonotype was detected a few times. The chain employs TRBV13 and TRBJ1-6; D might be TRBD1 (6 bases). The CDR3 has 16 amino acids. V was clipped by 3 bases and J by 7 bases, with 16 bases between them. The germline gives CDR1 PRHDT, CDR2 FYEKMQ (reference sequence). The CDR3 DNA sequence: TGTGCCAGCAGCTTCGCAGGGGTTAGAGGAAATTCACCCCTCCACTTT. It translates to CASSFAGVRGNSPLHF.

This sequence joins TRBV5-3 and TRBJ1-1; perhaps TRBD1 as D (6 bases). TRBV5-3 is known as an ORF, though its function is uncertain. The V gene lost 8 bases and the J gene lost 1 base, with 18 bases spanning the gap. The length of the CDR3 is 15 residues. CDR3: CASSPQGGGNTEAFF. The CDR3 DNA reads TGTGCCAGCAGCCCCCAAGGGGGTGGGAACACTGAAGCTTTCTTT.

The chain carries TRBV7-2 and TRBJ2-3; 8 bases align to TRBD2. The CDR3 consists of 14 residues. Looked up from germline, CDR1 is SGHTA and CDR2 is FQGNSA. Trimming cost V 5 bases and J 1 base; bases outside gene matches: 2. The CDR3 reads CASSHSGGTDTQYF. The CDR3 bases are TGTGCCAGCAGCCATAGCGGGGGCACAGATACGCAGTATTTT.